A selection of T cell receptor beta chains follows, all from one sample in a study of cytomegalovirus exposure and HLA in healthy donors. Sequenced by immunoSEQ multiplex PCR; TCRdb stores in-frame clones only, minus some. The table records approximately 160,000 clones, approximately 80% of them present only once. The sequencing sample was made of PBMCs. The receptors originated from a woman aged 25-40 years in good health and CMV-seronegative. Each CDR3 is given without its conserved first and last residue. Not every row has a clone size; where given, it reads once, few, many or a size class.

J: TRBJ1-1
size: -
V: TRBV19
CDR3: ASSQQGGFEAF

J: TRBJ2-1
size: -
V: TRBV19
CDR3: ASSIRLATNEQF

J: TRBJ2-7
size: -
V: TRBV19
CDR3: ASSIEGAKGYEQY

J: TRBJ1-2
size: -
V: TRBV6-5
CDR3: ASLDRNYGYT

J: TRBJ1-4
size: -
V: TRBV19
CDR3: ASSIQGGYEKLF

J: TRBJ1-5
size: few
V: TRBV6-5
CDR3: ASILFQGSNQPQH

J: TRBJ2-3
size: -
V: TRBV4-2
CDR3: ASSRRLAGATDTQY

J: TRBJ2-2
size: -
V: TRBV5-1
CDR3: ASVRDRNTGELF

J: TRBJ1-2
size: -
V: TRBV14
CDR3: ASSLETGNYGYT

J: TRBJ1-2
size: -
V: TRBV5-8
CDR3: ASSLEVGQAVYGYT

J: TRBJ2-1
size: -
V: TRBV9
CDR3: ASSPSGSAEQF

J: TRBJ2-1
size: -
V: TRBV27
CDR3: ASSFRGGGEQF

J: TRBJ2-5
size: once
V: TRBV20-1
CDR3: SAEEQETQY

J: TRBJ2-5
size: -
V: TRBV28
CDR3: ATGIPLGRGQETQY

J: TRBJ1-2
size: -
V: TRBV6-8
CDR3: ASSYSRPSVFGYT

J: TRBJ2-1
size: -
V: TRBV4-2
CDR3: ASSQDLEHAARKQF

J: TRBJ1-6
size: -
V: TRBV7-8
CDR3: ASSLSSGHNNSPLH

J: TRBJ1-4
size: -
V: TRBV4-1
CDR3: ASSRDPGQPATNEKLF

J: TRBJ2-7
size: -
V: TRBV11-2
CDR3: ASSLAGTGAYEQY